The rows below give T cell receptor beta chains drawn from one sample of a study of blood T cell repertoires in COVID-19. Repertoires were generated with immunoSEQ multiplex PCR, while TCRdb's copy carries only in-frame clones and drops some. The sample comprises 65,000 to 85,000 clones, over 70% of which are singletons, and approximately 16% rests with the top ten. The sequenced material came from peripheral blood. The receptors originated from a human donor in a cohort sampled during active COVID-19. CDR3s include the opening cysteine and the closing phenylalanine or tryptophan. Fields, in order: V gene, D gene, clone size, J gene, CDR3 protein, CDR3 DNA. A D gene is named only where the DNA matches it firmly. Some rows mark clone size as missing; the rest say once, few, many or name a class of expanded clone.

TRBV28	NA	many	TRBJ1-1	CASSPRGTVEAFF	TGTGCCAGCAGTCCCCGGGGGACCGTTGAAGCTTTCTTT
TRBV19	NA	NA	TRBJ2-5	CASSRGYGETQYF	TGTGCCAGTAGTCGAGGGTATGGAGAGACCCAGTACTTC
TRBV5-1	NA	NA	TRBJ1-2	CASSAGYGYTF	TGCGCCAGCTCGGCGGGCTATGGCTACACCTTC
TRBV10-3	TRBD1	NA	TRBJ1-4	CATRTGRADFNEKLFF	TGTGCCACTCGGACAGGCCGTGCAGATTTTAATGAAAAACTGTTTTTT
TRBV5-6	NA	NA	TRBJ2-5	CASSLEAEMGETQYF	TGTGCCAGCAGCTTGGAAGCGGAAATGGGGGAGACCCAGTACTTC
TRBV6-2/TRBV6-3	TRBD1	NA	TRBJ2-5	CASSWDRGLFDETQYF	TGTGCCAGCAGTTGGGACAGGGGTCTTTTTGATGAGACCCAGTACTTC
TRBV5-1	TRBD2	NA	TRBJ2-3	CASSPSGTRTDTQYF	TGCGCCAGCAGCCCGAGCGGGACCCGCACAGATACGCAGTATTTT
TRBV6-4	NA	NA	TRBJ1-5	CASSDQYSNQPQHF	TGTGCCAGCAGTGACCAGTATAGCAATCAGCCCCAGCATTTT
TRBV3-1/TRBV3-2	NA	once	TRBJ1-1	CASSRQLNTEAFF	TGTGCCAGCAGTCGACAGCTTAACACTGAAGCTTTCTTT
TRBV19	TRBD1	many	TRBJ1-1	CASSLDRNNEAFF	TGTGCCAGTAGTTTGGACAGGAATAATGAAGCTTTCTTT
TRBV6-6	NA	NA	TRBJ2-2	CASSYTTGNTGELFF	TGTGCCAGCAGTTACACAACAGGGAACACCGGGGAGCTGTTTTTT
TRBV5-1	TRBD2	NA	TRBJ2-3	CASSFGTSGPTDTQYF	TGCGCCAGCAGCTTTGGGACTAGCGGCCCTACAGATACGCAGTATTTT
TRBV7-9	TRBD2	NA	TRBJ2-3	CASIPGGGTSFTDTQYF	TGTGCCAGCATTCCCGGAGGCGGGACTAGCTTCACAGATACGCAGTATTTT
TRBV11-2	NA	NA	TRBJ1-2	CASSQWSIYGYTF	TGTGCCAGCAGCCAGTGGAGTATCTATGGCTACACCTTC
TRBV6-4	NA	NA	TRBJ2-3	CASSEGLSTDTQYF	TGTGCCAGCAGTGAGGGGCTAAGCACAGATACGCAGTATTTT
TRBV18	TRBD2	NA	TRBJ2-5	CASSQREARIETQYF	TGTGCCAGCTCACAGCGGGAAGCAAGGATCGAGACCCAGTACTTC
TRBV9	NA	few	TRBJ1-1	CASSVGGARTEAFF	TGTGCCAGCAGCGTCGGGGGGGCTCGGACTGAAGCTTTCTTT
TRBV11-2	NA	few	TRBJ2-1	CASSLGYGDNEQFF	TGTGCCAGCAGCTTAGGGTACGGGGATAATGAGCAGTTCTTC
TRBV11-2	NA	NA	TRBJ2-7	CASSEGLLPEQYF	TGTGCCAGCAGCGAGGGACTCCTTCCCGAGCAGTACTTC
TRBV6-4	TRBD2	NA	TRBJ2-1	CASSDSGTTYNEQFF	TGTGCCAGCAGTGACTCAGGGACTACCTACAATGAGCAGTTCTTC
TRBV6-5	TRBD2	NA	TRBJ2-2	CASSSVGGVSGELFF	TGTGCCAGCAGTTCGGTCGGGGGGGTTTCCGGGGAGCTGTTTTTT
TRBV9	TRBD1	NA	TRBJ2-2	CASTIRPGTGASGELFF	TGTGCCAGCACCATCAGGCCGGGGACAGGGGCATCCGGGGAGCTGTTTTTT
TRBV2	NA	NA	TRBJ1-1	CASSLEGRAFF	TGTGCCAGCTCCCTTGAGGGGAGGGCTTTCTTT
TRBV3-1/TRBV3-2	TRBD2	once	TRBJ2-7	CASSQDRGGLNEQYF	TGTGCCAGCAGCCAAGATCGGGGGGGGCTCAACGAGCAGTACTTC
TRBV5-1	NA	NA	TRBJ1-4	CASNRGARDEKLFF	TGCGCCAGCAATCGGGGGGCGAGGGATGAAAAACTGTTTTTT
TRBV24-1	TRBD2	NA	TRBJ2-3	CASPWGRAGDTQYF	TGTGCATCTCCCTGGGGGAGGGCCGGAGATACGCAGTATTTT
TRBV30	NA	NA	TRBJ1-6	CAWDQGNNSPLHF	TGTGCCTGGGATCAGGGAAACAATTCACCCCTCCACTTT
TRBV9	NA	medium-sized	TRBJ2-1	CASSAPGGEQFF	TGTGCCAGCAGCGCTCCGGGGGGCGAGCAGTTCTTC
TRBV5-4	NA	NA	TRBJ1-6	CASSLQGVDSPLHF	TGTGCCAGCAGCTTACAGGGAGTTGATTCACCCCTCCACTTT
TRBV7-3	TRBD1	NA	TRBJ2-1	CASSPGQGAYSYNEQFF	TGTGCCAGCAGCCCGGGACAGGGGGCTTACTCCTACAATGAGCAGTTCTTC
TRBV9	NA	NA	TRBJ1-6	CASSVGSSYNSPLHF	TGTGCCAGCAGCGTAGGGAGCTCCTATAATTCACCCCTCCACTTT
TRBV2	TRBD1	few	TRBJ1-2	CASIPGQGVRGYTF	TGTGCCAGCATTCCGGGACAGGGCGTGAGAGGCTACACCTTC
TRBV11-3	TRBD1	few	TRBJ1-3	CASSLDPAPGQGPGNTIYF	TGTGCCAGCAGCTTAGACCCCGCACCGGGACAGGGGCCTGGAAACACCATATATTTT
TRBV6-5	TRBD1	NA	TRBJ1-4	CASTEPGQNEKLFF	TGTGCCAGCACCGAACCGGGACAGAATGAAAAACTGTTTTTT
TRBV29-1	TRBD2	NA	TRBJ2-1	CSVVYVSGNEQFF	TGCAGCGTTGTGTACGTTAGCGGGAATGAGCAGTTCTTC
TRBV3-1/TRBV3-2	TRBD2	NA	TRBJ2-3	CASSQVLAGATDTQYF	TGTGCCAGCAGCCAAGTGTTAGCGGGGGCCACAGATACGCAGTATTTT
TRBV6-6	NA	few	TRBJ1-5	CASSSEGVWGRPQHF	TGTGCCAGCAGCTCCGAGGGGGTCTGGGGTCGGCCCCAGCATTTT
TRBV11-3	NA	NA	TRBJ2-3	CASSLGQGTQYF	TGTGCCAGCAGCTTAGGTCAGGGTACGCAGTATTTT
TRBV5-5	NA	once	TRBJ2-2	CASSLASGTNTGELFF	TGTGCCAGCAGCTTGGCGTCAGGGACAAACACCGGGGAGCTGTTTTTT
TRBV6-2/TRBV6-3	NA	NA	TRBJ2-1	CASSYSRGRVGNEQFF	TGTGCCAGCAGTTACAGCCGGGGAAGAGTAGGCAATGAGCAGTTCTTC
TRBV18	NA	few	TRBJ2-1	CASSLESPGSSYNEQFF	TGTGCCAGCTCACTAGAGTCACCCGGGAGCTCCTACAATGAGCAGTTCTTC
TRBV11-2	TRBD1	once	TRBJ2-1	CASSLYGTGGMDEQFF	TGTGCCAGCAGCTTATACGGGACAGGGGGCATGGATGAGCAGTTCTTC
TRBV5-4	NA	NA	TRBJ2-6	CASSGGQVEGGANVLTF	TGTGCCAGCAGCGGAGGACAGGTGGAGGGTGGGGCCAACGTCCTGACTTTC